Presented here are 23 T cell receptor beta chains from one specimen sequenced in a study of molecular identifiers for immune sequencing clone quantification. TCRdb re-called the PCR reads with MiXCR, one entry per CDR3 protein. The repertoire consists of some 320,000 distinct CDR3 sequences, with about 21% occurring once and the leading ten covering about 0.81%. Sequencing used naive CD8+ T cells from blood, with Jurkat cell RNA spiked in. The subset here: FACS-sorted CD8+CD4-CCR7+CD45RA+ naive T cells. These receptor sequences come from a human donor in good health. Some libraries in this study had Jurkat cell RNA spiked in.

This clonotype was seen at least ten times. The chain carries TRBV7-9 and TRBJ2-2, with D maybe TRBD2 (6 bases). The germline V gene has CDR1 SEHNR and CDR2 FQNEAQ (reference sequence). Trimming took 8 bases from V and 5 from J, leaving 18 bases between them. The CDR3 loop spans 15 amino acids. The CDR3 DNA is TGTGCCAGCCCGCCCACCAGGGCGGGGACCGGGGAGCTGTTTTTT. This encodes CASPPTRAGTGELFF.

The table lists this clonotype with many counts. V gene TRBV3-1 combines with J gene TRBJ1-1; D not resolved. Germline CDR1 is LGHDT and CDR2 is YNNKEL (reference sequence). The CDR3 is 14 residues long. The V gene lost 3 bases and the J gene lost 3 bases, with 11 bases spanning the gap. In nucleotides, the CDR3 is TGTGCCAGCAGCCAGGGCCCCGACGACACTGAAGCTTTCTTT. It yields the protein CASSQGPDDTEAFF.

The CDR3 region is CASSQGGLQPQHF. CDR3 sequence (DNA): TGTGCCAGCAGTCAAGGGGGGCTGCAGCCCCAGCATTTT. This sequence joins TRBV27 and TRBJ1-5; a weak D match, TRBD1 (6 bases). Trimming took 5 bases from V and 7 from J, leaving 12 bases between them. From germline, CDR1 is MNHEY and CDR2 SMNVEV (reference sequence). The CDR3 is 13 amino acids.

A word on this clonotype: This may be a read error: a much more frequent sequence differs by one nucleotide. The genes are TRBV19 and TRBJ2-2, with D perhaps TRBD1 or TRBD2 (5 bases each). The CDR3 length is 14 residues. Germline V gene lookup returns CDR1 LNHDA and CDR2 SQIVND (reference sequence). Here the CDR3 reads CASSSGTPPGEPFF. The CDR3 DNA is TGTGCCAGTAGTTCCGGGACGCCGCCCGGGGAGCCGTTTTTT.

This clonotype was detected ten times or more. The CDR3 DNA reads TGTGCCAGCAGTTTATGGCTCACAGGGGGCTCCGAGACCCAGTACTTC. Protein sequence: CASSLWLTGGSETQYF. J is TRBJ2-5 and V is TRBV28; TRBD1 agrees at 9 bases. CDR3 size: 16 residues. CDR1 is MDHEN, CDR2 SYDVKM, per germline. V lost 0 bases and J lost 5; bases outside the gene matches: 7.

This chain links TRBV19 with TRBJ2-7; TRBD1 aligns across 8 bases. The CDR3 spans 15 residues. Germline CDR1 and CDR2: LNHDA and SQIVND (reference sequence). The V and J ends lost 1 base and 5 bases, in that order; junction bases with no gene match: 7. Here the CDR3 DNA reads TGTGCCAGTAGTATAGCCGGGACAGGTATCCACGAGCAGTACGTC. It translates to CASSIAGTGIHEQYV.

This clonotype was seen only a few times. V is TRBV19 and J is TRBJ2-7; 7 nucleotides agree with TRBD2. Trimming cost V 8 bases and J 1 base; bases outside gene matches: 5. This CDR3 has 13 residues. The V gene's germline CDR1 is LNHDA and CDR2 SQIVND (reference sequence). The CDR3 loop reads CASGPSGSYEQYF. CDR3 in DNA: TGTGCCAGTGGGCCTAGCGGATCCTACGAGCAGTACTTC.

At least ten counts were recorded for this clonotype. The rearrangement joins TRBV18 to TRBJ1-5; no definite D call. CDR1 is KGHSH and CDR2 is LQKENI in the germline V gene. Trimming pared 3 bases from V and 6 bases from J, leaving 9 bases between. The CDR3 has 13 residues. CDR3 amino acids: CASSPESGQPQHF. The CDR3 DNA follows: TGTGCCAGCTCACCCGAGTCGGGTCAGCCCCAGCATTTT.

Note on this clonotype: Given a much more abundant clone one base away, this may be a read error. This rearrangement joins TRBV7-2 to TRBJ2-1, with D perhaps given as TRBD1 or TRBD2 (6 bases each). Germline V CDR1 and CDR2: SGHTA, FQGNSA. The length of the CDR3 is 15 residues. Here the CDR3 reads CVSSLDGGPYNEQFF. The CDR3 bases are TGTGTCAGCAGCTTAGACGGGGGCCCCTACAATGAGCAGTTCTTC.

Many counts were recorded for this clonotype. V is TRBV29-1 and J is TRBJ1-2, with D possibly matching TRBD1 (6 bases). CDR3 size: 14 residues. CDR1 is SQVTM, CDR2 ANQGSEA, per germline. With 6 bases removed from V and 3 bases from J, the gap between germline ends came to 17 bases. DNA for the CDR3: TGCAGCGTCGACCGGGACAACAAACACTATGGCTACACCTTC. Residues: CSVDRDNKHYGYTF.

This clonotype occurred many times. The gene calls are TRBV7-9 and TRBJ2-1, with TRBD1 matching 10 bases. CDR1 and CDR2 (germline): SEHNR, FQNEAQ (reference sequence). The CDR3 consists of 15 residues. V was pared by 5 bases and J by 8 bases, with 9 bases of the junction left unmatched. The CDR3 nucleotides are TGTGCCAGCAGCCCCGGACAGGGGGAAGGGCATGAGCAGTTCTTC. Translated: CASSPGQGEGHEQFF.

This clonotype has only one observation. V is TRBV3-1 and J is TRBJ2-7; D tentatively reads TRBD1 or TRBD2 (6 bases each). Looked up from germline, CDR1 is LGHDT and CDR2 is YNNKEL (reference sequence). The CDR3 is made up of 13 amino acids. The V end was cut by 4 bases, the J end by 6 bases, with 13 bases between. DNA for the CDR3: TGTGCCAGCAGCCGACCGGGGGCTGGCGAGCAGTACTTC. Its translation: CASSRPGAGEQYF.

This clonotype was detected ten times or more. The rearrangement uses TRBV4-3 and TRBJ1-5; a weak D match, TRBD1 (5 bases). CDR1 is LGHNA, CDR2 YSLEER, per germline. The CDR3 has 21 residues. V was pared by 0 bases and J by 5 bases, with 29 bases between. For the CDR3, the DNA is TGCGCCAGCAGCCAAGAAGGAGGGGTATGTAGGCAGGTCCCTTGGGATCAGCCCCAGCATTTT. It encodes CASSQEGGVCRQVPWDQPQHF.

This clonotype came up once. A read error may explain this, as a much larger clone is one base away. The V call is TRBV20-1, the J call TRBJ2-3, with 9 bases matching TRBD2. The germline V gene encodes CDR1 DFQATT and CDR2 SNEGSKA (reference sequence). The trim removed 1 base at V and 6 bases at J, leaving 8 bases unmatched. The CDR3 extends over 15 amino acids. The CDR3 loop reads CSARVYGTSSDTQYF. CDR3 DNA: TGCAGTGCTAGAGTTTACGGGACTAGCAGCGATACGCAGTATTTT.

This clonotype has a count of ten or more. The chain employs TRBV6-4 and TRBJ2-2, with D uncertain. Trimming took 4 bases from V and 1 from J, leaving 7 bases between them. Per the germline V gene, CDR1 is MRHNA and CDR2 is SNTAGT. CDR3 length equals 14 residues. The CDR3 DNA reads as TGTGCCAGCAGTGTGTTCGGGAACACCGGGGAGCTGTTTTTT. This encodes CASSVFGNTGELFF.

Ten or more counts support this clonotype. J is TRBJ2-5 and V is TRBV6-2 or TRBV6-3; 7 bases match TRBD1. CDR3 length equals 14 residues. Per the germline V gene, CDR1 is MNHEY and CDR2 is SVGEGT. The V and J ends lost 6 bases and 3 bases, in that order; junction bases with no gene match: 7. CDR3 loop: CASSSGTVKETQYF. The CDR3 DNA reads as TGTGCCAGCAGCTCCGGGACAGTGAAAGAGACCCAGTACTTC.

This clonotype was observed many times. This chain connects TRBV9 to TRBJ2-1, with 8 bases fitting TRBD2. The V gene end was trimmed by 7 bases and the J gene end by 3 bases; junction bases not matched to a gene: 3. The CDR3 length is 13 residues. Germline V gene sequence: CDR1 SGDLS, CDR2 YYNGEE. Written as DNA, the CDR3 is TGTGCCAGCTCGCGGGAGGACTACAATGAGCAGTTCTTC. Protein product: CASSREDYNEQFF.

Comment on this clonotype: Just one base apart from a much larger clone, this may be a read error. The CDR3 end shows no conserved phenylalanine or tryptophan, and so a read error is likely. The CDR3 loop reads CASSRRGPTDTQYL. The CDR3 DNA is TGTGCCAGCAGCCGGAGGGGGCCCACAGATACGCAGTATCTT. The chain employs TRBV5-4 and TRBJ2-3; tentatively, D is TRBD1 (7 bases). This CDR3 contains 14 residues. CDR1 and CDR2 from the germline V gene are SGHNT and YYREEE (reference sequence). Trimming cost V 4 bases and J 2 bases, with 11 bases left between them.

A word on this clonotype: Mismatch with germline at one junction end may stem from a read error. The chain links TRBV4-3 to TRBJ2-7; D may be TRBD2 (5 bases). The CDR3 consists of 16 residues. CDR1 and CDR2 (germline): LGHNA, YSLEER. CDR3 sequence (DNA): TGCGCCGGCAGCCAAGGATCTGCGGGTGGGTCCTACGAGCAGTACTTC. Translation: CAGSQGSAGGSYEQYF.

The chain joins TRBV20-1 to TRBJ2-7, with 8 bases lining up with TRBD2. The germline V gene encodes CDR1 DFQATT and CDR2 SNEGSKA (reference sequence). The CDR3 runs 15 residues. V gave up 0 bases and J gave up 2 bases; unmatched junction bases: 6. Written as DNA, the CDR3 is TGCAGTGCTAGAGATCGTAGCGGGGAGCCCTACGAGCAGTACTTC. Translating it yields CSARDRSGEPYEQYF.

There are many counts of this clonotype. The chain joins TRBV15 to TRBJ2-3; TRBD1 agrees at 7 bases. This CDR3 region has 16 residues. Germline assignment: CDR1 LNHNV and CDR2 YYDKDF (reference sequence). V lost 0 bases and J lost 3; bases outside the gene matches: 6. Here the CDR3 reads CATSRDLGRGTDTQYF. The CDR3 DNA is TGTGCCACCAGCAGAGATCTCGGCAGGGGGACAGATACGCAGTATTTT.

This clonotype was found a few times. The V call is TRBV20-1, the J call TRBJ2-3; 9 nucleotides align to TRBD1. The CDR3 covers 15 residues. Germline V CDR1 and CDR2: DFQATT, SNEGSKA (reference sequence). The V gene end was trimmed by 1 base and the J gene end by 4 bases; junction bases not matched to a gene: 6. This CDR3 reads CSARVRGQGSDTQYF. The DNA of the CDR3 is TGCAGTGCTAGAGTTAGGGGACAGGGCTCAGATACGCAGTATTTT.

In this sample, this clonotype turned up a few times. This chain joins TRBV20-1 and TRBJ2-3, with TRBD2 identical over 9 bases. The V segment lost 2 bases and the J segment 2 bases; nucleotides outside the gene matches: 11. Germline values: CDR1 DFQATT, CDR2 SNEGSKA (reference sequence). This CDR3 comprises 17 residues. The CDR3 loop reads CSARSGRLAELTDTQYF. In DNA, the CDR3 is TGCAGTGCTAGATCAGGGCGACTAGCGGAGCTCACAGATACGCAGTATTTT.